The T cell receptor (beta chain) described here comes from a study of identical twins. Study conclusions and caveats: Within cord blood, abundant beta clonotypes carried fewer insertions, but memory repertoires showed no such trend. Invariant MAIT and iNKT cells are populations that could partly confound zero-insertion analyses.

Unique molecular identifiers were in the cDNA, with template-switch universal primer binding. One entry per CDR3 protein, called by TCRdb with MiXCR from the 5' RACE reads. In the table there are a few hundred thousand distinct CDR3 sequences, approximately 17% of which are singletons. To note about this clonotype: Its antigen is unidentified.

The length of the CDR3 is 12 residues. The germline CDR1 and CDR2 sequences are LNHDA and SQIVND (reference sequence). Trimming stripped 8 bases from V and 2 bases from J, with 7 bases between. Specimen: naive T cells sorted from blood. The source of this sequence is a man aged 45 to 65 in good health. The V and J genes are TRBV19 and TRBJ2-4; D gene ambiguous. The CDR3 DNA reads as TGTGCCAGTGGGATCCCCAAAAACATTCAGTACTTC. Translating it yields CASGIPKNIQYF.